This entry concerns a single T cell receptor (beta chain). The antigen remains unidentified. The sample originates from a study of response to subunit inactivated influenza vaccine. General study results and limits: Every seasonal influenza vaccination brings in few new T cells, the authors suggested.

The CDR3 is 14 residues long. The junction had 8 bases not matched to a gene; V was cut back by 6 bases and J by 2 bases. From germline, CDR1 is DFQATT and CDR2 SNEGSKA (reference sequence). Each CDR3 protein is one row after TCRdb ran MiXCR on the RT-PCR reads. The sample gives 590,000 or so distinct CDR3 sequences, 14% of which show up once; 7.5% to 8% is in the top ten. The V and J genes are TRBV20-1 and TRBJ2-3; TRBD1 aligns across 7 bases. This receptor was obtained from a man aged 50 to 60 who received an inactivated influenza vaccine. Specimen: PBMCs from blood, collected 14 days before vaccination. The CDR3 protein is CSARDRVFTDTQYF. CDR3 DNA sequence: TGCAGTGCCCGCGACAGGGTCTTCACAGATACGCAGTATTTT.